These 23 T cell receptor beta chains were all obtained from the same sample, sequenced in a study of T-cell memory formation after mild COVID-19 (dated by TCRdb to 2020 to 2023). Libraries were prepared through 5' RACE. Sequencing was performed on an Illumina NovaSeq 6000. TCRdb reprocessed the public reads (quality trimming at Q25 with fastp, clone calling with MiXCR) and kept in-frame beta chains. When rows share a CDR3 protein, they turn into one entry using the most common DNA and genes. This sample is represented by a few hundred thousand distinct CDR3 sequences; 15% to 20% of them were singletons. The ten most abundant clones make up about 22% of the sample. Sequencing input: PBMCs or a T cell subset sorted from them (not recorded which). These receptors were obtained from a man between 18 and 29 years old who had mild COVID-19 (a few samples of this study predate the infection). The sample titles of this study are shuffled in the database, so cell type and time point are left out; the donor was told from shared clones.

In its sample, this clonotype was seen many times. This rearrangement joins TRBV7-2 to TRBJ2-1; 7 bases fit TRBD1. Trimming at V came to 0 bases and at J to 2 bases, leaving 1 base not matched to a gene. CDR3 length equals 15 residues. The germline CDR1 and CDR2 sequences are SGHTA and FQGNSA. The CDR3, as DNA: TGTGCCAGCAGCTTAGCCGGGACAGCCTACAATGAGCAGTTCTTC. Protein sequence: CASSLAGTAYNEQFF.

CDR3 sequence (DNA): TGTGCCAGCAGGGCACAGGGAGGAGGGGAGCTGTTTTTT. It translates to CASRAQGGGELFF. The chain is built from TRBV6-2 or TRBV6-3 and TRBJ2-2; D is possibly TRBD1 or TRBD2 (6 bases each). CDR3 size: 13 residues. Trimming cost V 6 bases and J 8 bases, with 13 bases left between them. CDR1 is MNHEY, CDR2 SVGEGT, per germline.

A few counts support this clonotype. V and J are TRBV12-3 or TRBV12-4 and TRBJ1-5; D not certain. The CDR3 sequence is 13 residues long. The V end was cut by 4 bases, the J end by 0 bases, with 4 bases between. Here the CDR3 reads CASSWISNQPQHF. In DNA form, the CDR3 reads TGTGCCAGCAGTTGGATTAGCAATCAGCCCCAGCATTTT.

J is TRBJ1-2 and V is TRBV2; D not certain. Germline CDR1 SNHLY, CDR2 FYNNEI. There are 14 residues in the CDR3. With 8 bases removed from V and 2 bases from J, the gap between germline ends came to 15 bases. CDR3 nucleotides: TGTGCCAGCCGCCTCTCTCGGTCCAACTATGGCTACACCTTC. It is translated as CASRLSRSNYGYTF.

The CDR3 loop is CASSVSGDSPIQYF. For the CDR3, the DNA is TGTGCCAGCAGCGTCTCGGGGGACAGCCCGATTCAGTACTTC. V is TRBV9 and J is TRBJ2-4, with a weak D call TRBD1 (7 bases). The CDR3 totals 14 residues. The germline V gene encodes CDR1 SGDLS and CDR2 YYNGEE. V lost 2 bases, J lost 10 bases, and 16 bases lay in between.

The genes are TRBV7-2 and TRBJ1-5; no firm D call. CDR3 length: 13 residues. Germline V gene sequence: CDR1 SGHTA, CDR2 FQGNSA. Trimming took off 2 bases at V and 7 bases at J, with 9 bases between the two ends. The DNA of the CDR3 is TGTGCCAGCAGCTTACAAGTCGGGCAGCCCCAGCATTTT. It is translated as CASSLQVGQPQHF. Full variable domain (rest looked up from reference TRBV7-2 and TRBJ1-5): GAGVSQSPSNKVTEKGKDVELRCDPISGHTALYWYRQSLGQGLEFLIYFQGNSAPDKSGLPSDRFSAERTGGSVSTLTIQRTQQEDSAVYLCASSLQVGQPQHFGDGTRLSIL.

The chain recombines TRBV7-8 with TRBJ2-5; 7 bases agree with TRBD2. V was pared by 3 bases and J by 0 bases, with 1 base of the junction left unmatched. CDR1 and CDR2 from the germline V gene are SGHVS and FQNEAQ. The CDR3 is 14 residues long. CDR3 in amino acids: CASSFTSDQETQYF. CDR3 DNA sequence: TGTGCCAGCAGCTTCACTAGCGACCAAGAGACCCAGTACTTC.

The chain combines TRBV10-3 with TRBJ1-6, with 7 bases fitting TRBD1. Germline CDR1 ENHRY, CDR2 SYGVKD. This CDR3 contains 13 residues. V lost 7 bases, J lost 6 bases, and 3 bases stayed unmatched. The CDR3 DNA reads TGTGCCATCAAGACAGGGAGTAATTCACCCCTCCACTTT. As protein: CAIKTGSNSPLHF.

This clonotype was seen only a few times. The CDR3: CASSFRRITDTQYF. The CDR3 nucleotides read TGTGCCAGCAGTTTTAGGAGGATTACAGATACGCAGTATTTT. This rearrangement joins TRBV28 to TRBJ2-3; tentative D call: TRBD2 (5 bases). Trimming cost V 3 bases and J 3 bases, with 10 bases left between them. The germline CDR1 and CDR2 sequences are MDHEN and SYDVKM. This CDR3 region has 14 residues.

This clonotype was seen more than once but under ten times. The rearrangement uses TRBV27 and TRBJ2-3; TRBD2 aligns across 7 bases. There are 16 residues in the CDR3. Germline V gene sequence: CDR1 MNHEY, CDR2 SMNVEV (reference sequence). V was pared by 0 bases and J by 1 base, with 4 bases of the junction left unmatched. CDR3 nucleotide sequence: TGTGCCAGCAGTTTATCTCGGACTAGTGGCACAGATACGCAGTATTTT. Its translation: CASSLSRTSGTDTQYF.

This clonotype appeared a few times. This sequence joins TRBV9 and TRBJ2-3; unclear D gene. Per the germline V gene, CDR1 is SGDLS and CDR2 is YYNGEE. CDR3 length: 12 residues. The V end was cut by 0 bases, the J end by 6 bases, with 5 bases between. CDR3 region: CASSVGSDTQYF. The CDR3 DNA is TGTGCCAGCAGCGTAGGGAGTGATACGCAGTATTTT.

This clonotype was seen a few times. The chain links TRBV6-5 to TRBJ2-1; D is unclear. This CDR3 spans 11 amino acids. V lost 0 bases and J lost 10, with 4 bases in between. Germline values: CDR1 MNHEY, CDR2 SVGAGI. The CDR3 is CASSYSGEQFF. CDR3 nucleotides: TGTGCCAGCAGTTACTCGGGGGAGCAGTTCTTC.

There are many counts of this clonotype. This chain uses TRBV2 with TRBJ1-1; maybe TRBD1 (5 bases). The V end lost 2 bases, the J end lost 7 bases, and 14 bases lay between the germline ends. The germline CDR1 and CDR2 sequences are SNHLY and FYNNEI. CDR3 length: 14 residues. CDR3 amino acids: CASSESPDIFEAFF. The CDR3 region has the DNA TGTGCCAGCAGTGAATCCCCGGACATATTTGAAGCTTTCTTT.

This clonotype was found many times. The chain combines TRBV5-1 with TRBJ2-3; 11 positions agree with TRBD2. From germline, CDR1 is SGHRS and CDR2 YFSETQ. J gave up 2 bases and V 0 bases, and 5 bases lay outside the gene matches. The CDR3 has 17 residues. The CDR3 nucleotides read TGCGCCAGCAGCTTGGCGGCTAGCGGGGGGAACACAGATACGCAGTATTTT. Its translation: CASSLAASGGNTDTQYF.

This chain joins TRBV5-4 and TRBJ2-1; D possibly matches TRBD1 or TRBD2 (5 bases each). Germline CDR1 and CDR2: SGHNT and YYREEE (reference sequence). There are 12 residues in the CDR3. Trimming took off 4 bases at V and 9 bases at J, with 11 bases between the two ends. CDR3 sequence (DNA): TGTGCCAGCAGCGCGACAGAGGGTGAGCAGTTCTTC. Its protein product is CASSATEGEQFF. The full variable domain, with the rest looked up from reference TRBV5-4 and TRBJ2-1, is ETGVTQSPTHLIKTRGQQVTLRCSSQSGHNTVSWYQQALGQGPQFIFQYYREEENGRGNFPPRFSGLQFPNYSSELNVNALELDDSALYLCASSATEGEQFFGPGTRLTVL.

This clonotype was detected a few times. CDR3 bases: TGCAGTGCCAAGGGGGCCAGCGGAGGCTTTCATGAAAAACTGTTTTTT. This translates into CSAKGASGGFHEKLFF. This sequence joins TRBV20-1 and TRBJ1-4; 7 nucleotides align to TRBD1. Germline CDR1 and CDR2: DFQATT and SNEGSKA (reference sequence). The CDR3 extends over 16 amino acids. The V segment lost 6 bases and the J segment 6 bases; nucleotides outside the gene matches: 16.

This rearrangement joins TRBV15 to TRBJ2-2; 7 positions match TRBD1. Trimming at V came to 8 bases and at J to 4 bases, leaving 4 bases not matched to a gene. The germline CDR1 and CDR2 sequences are LNHNV and YYDKDF (reference sequence). CDR3 length: 13 residues. CDR3 sequence: CATLGQSTGELFF. DNA for the CDR3: TGTGCCACCCTGGGACAGAGCACCGGGGAGCTGTTTTTT.

The rearrangement links TRBV9 to TRBJ2-3; D might be TRBD1 (7 bases). Trimming took 0 bases from V and 0 from J, leaving 14 bases between them. The germline V gene encodes CDR1 SGDLS and CDR2 YYNGEE. The CDR3 covers 17 residues. CDR3 amino acids: CASSVDPQGTSTDTQYF. For the CDR3, the DNA is TGTGCCAGCAGCGTAGACCCACAGGGGACTAGCACAGATACGCAGTATTTT.

The chain carries TRBV3-1 and TRBJ2-5, with D hard to call. This CDR3 comprises 16 residues. CDR1 LGHDT and CDR2 YNNKEL come from the germline V gene (reference sequence). With 0 bases removed from V and 5 bases from J, the gap between germline ends came to 16 bases. The CDR3 region has the DNA TGTGCCAGCAGCCAAGATCGCGATTGGCTTTGGGAGACCCAGTACTTC. It specifies CASSQDRDWLWETQYF.

The sample holds a few counts of this clonotype. This sequence joins TRBV5-1 and TRBJ2-1; no definite D call. The germline V and J ends were trimmed by 2 bases and 1 base, with 10 bases remaining between them. Germline CDR1 is SGHRS and CDR2 is YFSETQ. The CDR3 is made up of 15 amino acids. The CDR3 DNA reads TGCGCCAGCAGCTTAGGGTTCAGTTCCTACAATGAGCAGTTCTTC. Translating it yields CASSLGFSSYNEQFF.

This clonotype appeared many times. V is TRBV30 and J is TRBJ1-3; D possibly corresponds to TRBD1 (6 bases). Per germline, CDR1 GTSNPN and CDR2 SVGIG (reference sequence). This CDR3 region has 15 residues. V was cut by 2 bases and J by 0 bases, with 11 bases left in between. The CDR3 is CAWSRGAISGNTIYF. The CDR3 nucleotides are TGTGCCTGGAGTAGGGGGGCCATCTCTGGAAACACCATATATTTT.

V and J are TRBV11-1 and TRBJ2-1; D perhaps matches TRBD2 (7 bases). Germline-derived CDR1 and CDR2 are SGHAT and FQDESV (reference sequence). Trimming left V 4 bases short and J 4 bases short, with 23 bases between. The CDR3 is 18 residues long. The CDR3 DNA is TGTGCCAGCAGCTCTAGACCCTCCGAGGGGGGGCCTTACAATGAGCAGTTCTTC. Its translation is CASSSRPSEGGPYNEQFF.

The genes are TRBV7-2 and TRBJ2-5, with 7 bases fitting TRBD2. From germline, CDR1 is SGHTA and CDR2 FQGNSA. With V trimmed by 8 bases and J by 3 bases, 6 bases remained unmatched. The CDR3 sequence is 13 residues long. The CDR3 sequence: CASDAGVEETQYF. The CDR3 region has the DNA TGTGCCAGCGACGCGGGGGTCGAAGAGACCCAGTACTTC.